The source of this T cell receptor (beta chain) is a study of cytomegalovirus exposure and HLA in healthy donors. The PCR employed 60 Vbeta primers together with 13 Jbeta primers. Assay: immunoSEQ multiplex PCR; the TCRdb copy retains only in-frame clones and omits some. This repertoire includes tens of thousands of clones. The sample comprised PBMCs. This TCR was sampled from a woman aged 45 to 65 in good health and CMV-seropositive.

DNA of the CDR3: TGTGCCTGGAGTGTCGGCTATGGCTACACCTTC. As protein: CAWSVGYGYTF. The rearrangement uses TRBV30 and TRBJ1-2, with D unresolved. This CDR3 comprises 11 residues. Trimming took 0 bases from V and 4 from J, leaving 3 bases between them. Germline assignment: CDR1 GTSNPN and CDR2 SVGIG (reference sequence). The full variable domain, rest sourced from reference TRBV30 and TRBJ1-2, is SQTIHQWPATLVQPVGSPLSLECTVEGTSNPNLYWYRQAAGRGLQLLFYSVGIGQISSEVPQNLSASRPQDRQFILSSKKLLLSDSGFYLCAWSVGYGYTFGSGTRLTVV.